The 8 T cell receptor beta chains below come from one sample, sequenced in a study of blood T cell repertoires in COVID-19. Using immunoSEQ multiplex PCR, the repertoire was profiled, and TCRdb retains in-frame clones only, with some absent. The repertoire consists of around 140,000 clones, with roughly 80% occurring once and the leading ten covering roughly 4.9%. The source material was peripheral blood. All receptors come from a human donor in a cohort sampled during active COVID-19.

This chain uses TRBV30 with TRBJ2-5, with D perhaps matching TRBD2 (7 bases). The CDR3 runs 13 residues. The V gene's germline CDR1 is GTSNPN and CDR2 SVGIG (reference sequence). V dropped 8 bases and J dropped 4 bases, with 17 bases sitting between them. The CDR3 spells CAQTGGGGETQYF. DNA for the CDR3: TGTGCCCAAACCGGGGGAGGGGGAGAGACCCAGTACTTC.

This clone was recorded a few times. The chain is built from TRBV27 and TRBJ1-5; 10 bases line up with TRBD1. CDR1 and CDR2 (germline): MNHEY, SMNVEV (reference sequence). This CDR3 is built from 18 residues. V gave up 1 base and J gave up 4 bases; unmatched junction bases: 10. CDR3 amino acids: CASSLYGEQGQGNQPQHF. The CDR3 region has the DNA TGTGCCAGCAGTTTATACGGGGAGCAGGGACAGGGGAATCAGCCCCAGCATTTT.

CDR3: CASSPPDGGASTDTQYF. The CDR3 nucleotides read TGTGCCAGCTCACCACCTGACGGGGGGGCTTCCACAGATACGCAGTATTTT. The genes are TRBV18 and TRBJ2-3; 8 bases are shared with TRBD2. J lost 2 bases, V lost 0 bases, and 7 bases had no gene match. The length of the CDR3 is 17 residues. CDR1 is KGHSH and CDR2 is LQKENI in the germline V gene.

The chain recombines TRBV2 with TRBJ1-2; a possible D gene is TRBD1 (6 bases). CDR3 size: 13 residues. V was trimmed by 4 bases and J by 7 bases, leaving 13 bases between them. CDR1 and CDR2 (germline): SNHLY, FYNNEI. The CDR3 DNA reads TGTGCCAGCAGTGGTCAGGGGCTCCGTGGCTACACCTTC. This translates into CASSGQGLRGYTF.

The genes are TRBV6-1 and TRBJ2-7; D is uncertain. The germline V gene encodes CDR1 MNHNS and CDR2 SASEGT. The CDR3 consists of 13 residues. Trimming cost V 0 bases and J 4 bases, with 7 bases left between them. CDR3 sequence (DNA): TGTGCCAGCAGTGAAGCGTCCACATACGAGCAGTACGTC. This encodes CASSEASTYEQYV.

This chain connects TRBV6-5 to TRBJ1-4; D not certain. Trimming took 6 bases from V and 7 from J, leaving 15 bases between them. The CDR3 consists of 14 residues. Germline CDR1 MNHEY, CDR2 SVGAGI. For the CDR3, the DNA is TGTGCCAGCAGGATGGGCGGGATGGGTGAAAAACTGTTTTTT. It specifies CASRMGGMGEKLFF.

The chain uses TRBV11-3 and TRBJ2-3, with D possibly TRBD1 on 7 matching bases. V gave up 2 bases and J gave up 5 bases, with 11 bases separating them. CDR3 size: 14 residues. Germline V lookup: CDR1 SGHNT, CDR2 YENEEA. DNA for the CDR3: TGTGCCAGCAGCTTACAGGGGGGTCAAGATACGCAGTATTTT. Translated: CASSLQGGQDTQYF.

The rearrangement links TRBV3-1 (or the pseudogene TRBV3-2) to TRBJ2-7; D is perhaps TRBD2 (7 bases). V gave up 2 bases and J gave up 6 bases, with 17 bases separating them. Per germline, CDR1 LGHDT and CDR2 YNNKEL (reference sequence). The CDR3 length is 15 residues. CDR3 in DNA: TGTGCCAGCAGCCAATCCCGGGGGGCCGGGCCCGAGCAGTACTTC. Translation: CASSQSRGAGPEQYF.